This entry describes one TCR beta chain. This record comes from a study of T cell responses to AZD1222 COVID-19 vaccine. The protocol was immunoSEQ multiplex PCR, while the TCRdb copy is restricted to in-frame clones and leaves out a portion. The sample shows around 120,000 clones, about nine tenths of them seen only once. Germline loops: CDR1 KGHSH, CDR2 LQKENI. The CDR3 contains 16 residues. V was pared by 6 bases and J by 2 bases, with 11 bases of the junction left unmatched. The clonotype originates from an adult in good health. The chain employs TRBV18 and TRBJ2-7, with 9 positions matching TRBD2. Sequencing was performed on peripheral blood, taken on day 0 of AZD1222 vaccination. The CDR3 protein is CASSRSEVAGAYEQYF. CDR3 DNA: TGTGCCAGCTCGCGCTCGGAGGTAGCGGGGGCCTACGAGCAGTACTTC.